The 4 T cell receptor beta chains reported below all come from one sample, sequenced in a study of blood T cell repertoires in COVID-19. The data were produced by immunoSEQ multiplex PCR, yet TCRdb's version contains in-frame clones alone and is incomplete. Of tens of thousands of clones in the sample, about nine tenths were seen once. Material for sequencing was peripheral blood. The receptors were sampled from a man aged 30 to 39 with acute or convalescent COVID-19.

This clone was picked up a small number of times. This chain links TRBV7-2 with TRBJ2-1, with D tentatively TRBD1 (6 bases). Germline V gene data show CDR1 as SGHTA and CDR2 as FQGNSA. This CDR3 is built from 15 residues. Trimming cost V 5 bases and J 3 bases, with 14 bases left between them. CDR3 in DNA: TGTGCCAGCAGCCCCGGTGGACAGAGCTACAATGAGCAGTTCTTC. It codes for CASSPGGQSYNEQFF.

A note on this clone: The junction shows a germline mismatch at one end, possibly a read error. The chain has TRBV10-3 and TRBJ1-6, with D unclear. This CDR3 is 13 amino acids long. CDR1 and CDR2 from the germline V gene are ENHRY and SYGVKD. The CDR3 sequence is CAISESLQDAQDF. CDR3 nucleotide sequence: TGTGCCATCAGTGAGTCTCTACAAGACGCCCAGGACTTT.

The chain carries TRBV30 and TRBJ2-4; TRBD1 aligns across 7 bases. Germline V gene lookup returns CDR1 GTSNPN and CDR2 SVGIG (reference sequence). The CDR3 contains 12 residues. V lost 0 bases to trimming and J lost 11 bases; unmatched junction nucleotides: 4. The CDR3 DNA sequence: TGTGCCTGGAGTGTAAGTCAGGGGGTTCAGTACTTC. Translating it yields CAWSVSQGVQYF.

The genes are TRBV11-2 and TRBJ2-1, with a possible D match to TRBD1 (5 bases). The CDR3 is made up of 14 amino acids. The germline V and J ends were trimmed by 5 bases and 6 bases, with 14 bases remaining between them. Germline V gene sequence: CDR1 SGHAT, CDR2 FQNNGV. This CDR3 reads CASSRATDLNEQFF. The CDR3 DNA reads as TGTGCCAGCAGCCGAGCGACAGATCTCAATGAGCAGTTCTTC.